These 7 T cell receptor beta chains originate from one sample sequenced in a study of CD8 T cells in Susac syndrome. After extraction with the RNeasy kit, about 0.5 to 1 ug of the RNA was reverse transcribed using random hexamers. From the immunoSEQ multiplex PCR reads, TCRdb called clonotypes with MiXCR, one entry per CDR3 protein. The table records some 150,000 distinct CDR3 sequences, approximately 94% of them present only once. Source material: CD8+ T cells from PBMCs. The receptor source for this set is a human donor with multiple sclerosis.

This rearrangement joins TRBV20-1 to TRBJ2-7; 8 bases fit TRBD1. CDR1 is DFQATT and CDR2 is SNEGSKA in the germline V gene (reference sequence). With 4 bases clipped from V and 2 bases from J, the junction kept 4 bases outside the gene matches. The CDR3 has 13 residues. The CDR3: CSATTGQAYEQYF. CDR3 nucleotides: TGCAGTGCTACCACGGGACAGGCCTACGAGCAGTACTTC.

The chain combines TRBV11-1 with TRBJ2-7, with D unclear. From germline, CDR1 is SGHAT and CDR2 FQDESV (reference sequence). This CDR3 spans 12 amino acids. V lost 2 bases and J lost 6, with 8 bases in between. CDR3 DNA sequence: TGTGCCAGCAGCTTAATTACGAGCGAGCAGTACTTC. This sequence encodes CASSLITSEQYF. The full variable domain, with the rest looked up from reference TRBV11-1 and TRBJ2-7, is EAEVAQSPRYKITEKSQAVAFWCDPISGHATLYWYRQILGQGPELLVQFQDESVVDDSQLPKDRFSAERLKGVDSTLKIQPAELGDSAMYLCASSLITSEQYFGPGTRLTVT.

The rearrangement uses TRBV2 and TRBJ1-2, with D maybe TRBD1 (6 bases). CDR1 and CDR2 (germline): SNHLY, FYNNEI. The V and J ends lost 10 bases and 8 bases respectively, with 23 bases between them. The CDR3 has 14 amino acids. For the CDR3, the DNA is TGTGCCACCCTGACGGGGCAGGGGATCGGCGGCTACACCTTC. Translating it yields CATLTGQGIGGYTF.

The DNA of the CDR3 is TGTGCCAGCAGCTATTATACGGGGTACAATGAGCAGTTCTTC. It yields the protein CASSYYTGYNEQFF. The V gene is TRBV5-8, the J gene TRBJ2-1; weak D call: TRBD2 (5 bases). The CDR3 has 14 residues. Trimming pared 3 bases from V and 4 bases from J, leaving 11 bases between. Germline V CDR1 and CDR2: SGHTS, YDEGEE.

This chain joins TRBV7-9 and TRBJ2-7, with 7 bases lining up with TRBD2. Germline CDR1 SEHNR, CDR2 FQNEAQ (reference sequence). CDR3 size: 15 residues. V dropped 7 bases and J dropped 0; count of bases not matched to a gene: 9. CDR3 sequence (DNA): TGTGCCAGCAACACCGGGAGGTCATCCTCCTACGAGCAGTACTTC. Amino acid sequence: CASNTGRSSSYEQYF.

V is TRBV4-2 and J is TRBJ2-1; 11 bases align to TRBD1. Germline assignment: CDR1 LGHNA and CDR2 YNFKEQ. The CDR3 has 16 residues. V dropped 3 bases and J dropped 6; count of bases not matched to a gene: 7. This chain's CDR3 is CASSHPGTGGSNEQFF. CDR3 bases: TGTGCCAGCAGCCACCCCGGGACAGGGGGTTCCAATGAGCAGTTCTTC.

This sequence joins TRBV18 and TRBJ2-5, with a weak D call TRBD1 (6 bases). Germline values: CDR1 KGHSH, CDR2 LQKENI. CDR3 length: 17 amino acids. The germline V and J ends were trimmed by 3 bases and 2 bases, with 19 bases remaining between them. The CDR3 sequence: CASSPLTGPSGQETQYF. CDR3 DNA sequence: TGTGCCAGCTCACCTCTTACAGGGCCATCGGGGCAAGAGACCCAGTACTTC.